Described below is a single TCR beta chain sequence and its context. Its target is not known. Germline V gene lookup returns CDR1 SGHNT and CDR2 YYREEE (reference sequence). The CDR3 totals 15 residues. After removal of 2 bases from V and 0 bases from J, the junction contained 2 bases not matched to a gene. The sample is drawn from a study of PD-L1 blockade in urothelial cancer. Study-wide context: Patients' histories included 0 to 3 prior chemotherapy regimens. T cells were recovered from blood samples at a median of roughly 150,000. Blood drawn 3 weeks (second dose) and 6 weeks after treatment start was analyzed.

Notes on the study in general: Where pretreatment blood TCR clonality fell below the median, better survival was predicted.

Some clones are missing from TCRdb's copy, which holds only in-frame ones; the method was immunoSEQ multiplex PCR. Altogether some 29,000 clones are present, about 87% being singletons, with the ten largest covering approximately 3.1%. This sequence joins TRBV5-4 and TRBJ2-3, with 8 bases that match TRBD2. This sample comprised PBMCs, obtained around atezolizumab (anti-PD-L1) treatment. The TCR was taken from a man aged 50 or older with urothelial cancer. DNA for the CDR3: TGTGCCAGCAGCTTAAAGCGGGAGAGCACAGATACGCAGTATTTT. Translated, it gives CASSLKRESTDTQYF.